One sample yielded the 12 T cell receptor beta chains listed below, sequenced in a study of long-term antiretroviral therapy in people with HIV. At the survey level, the v3.0 immunoSEQ assay was run. Here immunoSEQ multiplex PCR was the method, and the copy in TCRdb shows in-frame clones only, minus some. The sample holds about 25,000 clones, 70% to 90% seen once. Here the sequenced sample was unsorted PBMCs, taken 1.2 years after starting antiretroviral therapy. The source of these receptors is a man aged 45-65 years with HIV.

The chain couples TRBV28 to TRBJ2-3; 11 bases map to TRBD2. CDR3 length equals 17 residues. Germline V CDR1 and CDR2: MDHEN, SYDVKM. The V segment lost 6 bases and the J segment 0 bases; nucleotides outside the gene matches: 8. CDR3 in DNA: TGTGCCAGCAGACCACCTAGCGGGGGGACTAGCACAGATACGCAGTATTTT. It specifies CASRPPSGGTSTDTQYF.

This chain links TRBV7-9 with TRBJ2-7; 7 bases map to TRBD2. CDR1 and CDR2 from the germline V gene are SEHNR and FQNEAQ (reference sequence). The CDR3 totals 13 residues. With 4 bases clipped from V and 7 bases from J, the junction kept 7 bases outside the gene matches. CDR3 amino acids: CASSWEGSREQYF. CDR3 in DNA: TGTGCCAGCAGCTGGGAGGGGTCGCGAGAGCAGTACTTC. Based on the CDR3 plus reference TRBV7-9 and TRBJ2-7, the full variable domain is DTGVSQNPRHKITKRGQNVTFRCDPISEHNRLYWYRQTLGQGPEFLTYFQNEAQLEKSRLLSDRFSAERPKGSFSTLEIQRTEQGDSAMYLCASSWEGSREQYFGPGTRLTVT.

V gene TRBV7-3 combines with J gene TRBJ1-1, with D perhaps matching TRBD1 (5 bases). With 5 bases removed from V and 10 bases from J, the gap between germline ends came to 29 bases. This CDR3 has 17 residues. Per germline, CDR1 SGHTA and CDR2 FQGTGA. CDR3 sequence: CASSPQAGTAALLGAFF. The CDR3 nucleotides read TGTGCCAGCAGCCCACAAGCCGGGACTGCGGCGCTTCTCGGAGCTTTCTTT.

The chain joins TRBV9 to TRBJ2-7; TRBD2 matches 7 bases. This CDR3 region has 13 residues. The V and J ends lost 3 bases and 6 bases, in that order; junction bases with no gene match: 6. The germline CDR1 and CDR2 sequences are SGDLS and YYNGEE. CDR3 loop: CASSALGRGEQYF. The DNA of the CDR3 is TGTGCCAGCAGCGCGTTGGGGAGGGGCGAGCAGTACTTC.

The chain uses TRBV27 and TRBJ2-1; D may be TRBD1 (5 bases). This CDR3 comprises 14 residues. Germline CDR1 and CDR2: MNHEY and SMNVEV (reference sequence). Trimming removed 3 bases from V and 4 bases from J, with 10 bases in between. For the CDR3, the DNA is TGTGCCAGCAGTTTTAAGACAGCTTACAATGAGCAGTTCTTC. Translation gives CASSFKTAYNEQFF.

V and J are TRBV28 and TRBJ1-2, with 9 bases fitting TRBD1. CDR1 MDHEN and CDR2 SYDVKM come from the germline V gene. The CDR3 extends over 16 amino acids. The V and J ends lost 10 bases and 3 bases, in that order; junction bases with no gene match: 15. The chain's CDR3 is CATETGGESGDYGYTF. The CDR3 DNA is TGTGCCACCGAGACAGGGGGTGAATCGGGGGACTATGGCTACACCTTC.

This clone appeared a single time. The chain uses TRBV19 and TRBJ2-6; D tentatively fits TRBD1 or TRBD2 (5 bases each). The V end lost 10 bases, the J end lost 4 bases, and 17 bases lay between the germline ends. The CDR3 runs 15 residues. The germline V gene has CDR1 LNHDA and CDR2 SQIVND (reference sequence). The CDR3 DNA reads as TGTGCCACCTCGATTGGTGGGGGAGGGGCCAACGTCCTGACTTTC. Amino acids: CATSIGGGGANVLTF.

This clone appeared a few times. The chain uses TRBV10-3 and TRBJ2-3; TRBD1 aligns across 8 bases. The CDR3 contains 12 residues. V was pared by 9 bases and J by 7 bases, with 6 bases of the junction left unmatched. Germline V lookup: CDR1 ENHRY, CDR2 SYGVKD. The CDR3: CAIPGTGNTQYF. CDR3 nucleotide sequence: TGTGCCATACCCGGGACAGGTAATACGCAGTATTTT.

A few counts support this clone. V gene TRBV29-1 combines with J gene TRBJ2-7; unclear D gene. CDR3 length: 13 residues. Deletions cut 7 bases from V and 0 bases from J, with 13 bases between. The V gene's germline CDR1 is SQVTM and CDR2 ANQGSEA. This chain's CDR3 is CSASLGPSYEQYF. CDR3 in DNA: TGCAGCGCGAGTTTGGGTCCCTCCTACGAGCAGTACTTC.

J is TRBJ1-1 and V is TRBV7-8; no clear D gene. The CDR3 runs to 14 residues. The germline V and J ends were trimmed by 6 bases and 1 base, with 12 bases remaining between them. Germline values: CDR1 SGHVS, CDR2 FQNEAQ. This chain's CDR3 is CASSSVVGNTEAFF. CDR3 DNA: TGTGCCAGCAGTTCCGTCGTGGGGAACACTGAAGCTTTCTTT.

This chain links TRBV4-1 with TRBJ2-3; no firm D call. The V gene lost 2 bases and the J gene lost 6 bases, with 9 bases spanning the gap. The CDR3 has 13 residues. Per germline, CDR1 MGHRA and CDR2 YSYEKL. The CDR3 protein is CASSQSMDDTQYF. DNA of the CDR3: TGCGCCAGCAGCCAAAGCATGGATGATACGCAGTATTTT.

The chain couples TRBV7-8 to TRBJ1-1; D ambiguous. The V gene's germline CDR1 is SGHVS and CDR2 FQNEAQ. Between the trimmed V and J ends, which lost 4 bases and 2 bases, there was a span of 11 bases. The length of the CDR3 is 14 residues. The CDR3 sequence is CASSSSYSNTEAFF. CDR3 in DNA: TGTGCCAGCAGCTCAAGTTACAGCAACACTGAAGCTTTCTTT.